This is a list of T cell receptor beta chains from one sample in a study of cytotoxic CD8 clonotypes in ibrutinib-treated CLL. Measured with immunoSEQ multiplex PCR; TCRdb has only the in-frame clones, and not every one. In the table there are about 50,000 clones, 45% to 60% of which are singletons. The sample consisted of PBMCs, taken after 24 months of ibrutinib treatment. The receptors were sampled from a human donor with chronic lymphocytic leukemia. CDR3s include the opening cysteine and the closing phenylalanine or tryptophan. The order of the fields is D gene, V gene, clone size, J gene, CDR3 DNA, CDR3 protein. The D gene is left open where the match is weak. Size is omitted from some rows. Given values are once, few, many or a class for expanded clones.

>.|TRBV6-5|.|TRBJ2-3
TGTGCCAGCAGTTACTCAACGATAGCTCCAGATACGCAGTATTTT
CASSYSTIAPDTQYF
>TRBD1|TRBV19|.|TRBJ2-7
TGTGCCAGTAGTCCCGGACAGGACTACGAGCAGTACTTC
CASSPGQDYEQYF
>.|TRBV6-1|.|TRBJ1-1
TGTGCCAGCGCCGACAGAGCCCTCACTGAAGCTTTCTTT
CASADRALTEAFF
>.|TRBV5-4|once|TRBJ1-3
TGTGCCAGCAGCCCGGACATCGGGACGGCTGGAAACACCATATATTTT
CASSPDIGTAGNTIYF
>.|TRBV29-1|.|TRBJ2-5
TGCAGCGTTGGGTCACCCCCAGCAGAGACCCAGTACTTC
CSVGSPPAETQYF
>.|TRBV5-5|.|TRBJ1-6
TGTGCCAGCAGCCGATCCTCGGGGGGAGATTCACCCCTCCACTTT
CASSRSSGGDSPLHF
>TRBD1|TRBV4-1|.|TRBJ2-7
TGCGCCAGCAGCCAACTTTGGGGGACAGGGTCCTGGGAGCAGTACTTC
CASSQLWGTGSWEQYF
>.|TRBV6-6|.|TRBJ1-5
TGTGCCAGCAGTATCCGGGACTCAAAGGGGCCCCAGCATTTT
CASSIRDSKGPQHF
>.|TRBV10-3|few|TRBJ2-2
TGTGCCATCAATAATGGCGCCGGGGAGCTGTTTTTT
CAINNGAGELFF
>TRBD1|TRBV2|.|TRBJ1-5
TGTGCCAGCAGCCCCAGACAGGGAAGCCAGCCCCAGCATTTT
CASSPRQGSQPQHF
>.|TRBV28|.|TRBJ2-7
TGTGCCAGCAGTTTTGGTGGGGGTACGGACGAGCAGTACTTC
CASSFGGGTDEQYF
>.|TRBV5-1|once|TRBJ2-2
TGCGCCAGCAGCCCACATCCCCATCGCGTTTCAGACACCGGGGAGCTGTTTTTT
CASSPHPHRVSDTGELFF
>TRBD2|TRBV7-9|few|TRBJ2-1
TGTGCCAGCAGCTTCGGGGGGTCCGACAATGAGCAGTTCTTC
CASSFGGSDNEQFF